The T cell receptor (beta chain) under discussion was sequenced for a study of metastatic and nonmetastatic thyroid tumors. Trimming took 1 base from V and 8 from J, leaving 5 bases between them. From germline, CDR1 is SGHVS and CDR2 FQNEAQ. The CDR3 runs to 11 residues. TCRdb re-called clones via MiXCR from the PCR reads. Of about 34,000 clones listed, 35% to 40% are singletons. No patient received treatment before thyroid surgery. This clonotype originated in a female donor with papillary thyroid cancer or a benign thyroid nodule (not recorded which). Some clones in this sample may be carry-over from other donors' samples. Sequencing was done on a sample of tumor tissue. This rearrangement joins TRBV7-8 to TRBJ2-5; D ambiguous. CDR3 sequence: CASSLGATQYF. DNA of the CDR3: TGTGCCAGCAGCTTAGGGGCCACCCAGTACTTC.